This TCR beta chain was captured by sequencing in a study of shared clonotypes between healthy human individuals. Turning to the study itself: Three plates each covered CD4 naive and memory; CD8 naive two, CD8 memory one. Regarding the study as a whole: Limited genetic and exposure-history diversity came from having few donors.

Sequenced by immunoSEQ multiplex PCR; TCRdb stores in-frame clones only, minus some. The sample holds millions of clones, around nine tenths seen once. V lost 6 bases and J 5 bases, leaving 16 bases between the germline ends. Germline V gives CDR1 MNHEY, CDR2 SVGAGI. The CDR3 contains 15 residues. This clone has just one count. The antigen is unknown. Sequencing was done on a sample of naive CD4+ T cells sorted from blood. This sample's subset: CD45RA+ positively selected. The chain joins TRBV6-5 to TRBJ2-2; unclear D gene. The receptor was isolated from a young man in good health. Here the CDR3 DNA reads TGTGCCAGCAGAGGGTGGCAGGCGGAAACCGGGGAGCTGTTTTTT. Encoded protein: CASRGWQAETGELFF.